The entry that follows covers one TCR beta chain sequence. As yet, its antigen is unknown. One entry per CDR3 protein, called by TCRdb with MiXCR from the reads. Here the sample spans some 500,000 distinct CDR3 sequences, approximately 40% being singletons. The sample belongs to a study of T cell repertoires in cytomegalovirus infection. Study in general: Newly reported HLA-C-restricted and thoroughly characterized HLA-B-restricted CMV epitopes were employed. A matching HLA type, together with CMV infection, was signaled by public TCR beta signatures.

CDR1 and CDR2 (germline): SGHTA, FQGNSA. The CDR3 has 14 amino acids. V gave up 2 bases and J gave up 2 bases, with 10 bases separating them. This rearrangement joins TRBV7-2 to TRBJ2-7, with a tentative D call TRBD1 (5 bases). Sequences were derived from cultured PBMCs, sampled from culture after CMV antigen stimulation. This clonotype originated in a human donor in good health (CMV status not recorded). Some clones in this sample may be carry-over from other donors' samples. DNA of the CDR3: TGTGCCAGCAGCTTAAGACGGACAACCTACGAGCAGTACTTC. Its translation is CASSLRRTTYEQYF.